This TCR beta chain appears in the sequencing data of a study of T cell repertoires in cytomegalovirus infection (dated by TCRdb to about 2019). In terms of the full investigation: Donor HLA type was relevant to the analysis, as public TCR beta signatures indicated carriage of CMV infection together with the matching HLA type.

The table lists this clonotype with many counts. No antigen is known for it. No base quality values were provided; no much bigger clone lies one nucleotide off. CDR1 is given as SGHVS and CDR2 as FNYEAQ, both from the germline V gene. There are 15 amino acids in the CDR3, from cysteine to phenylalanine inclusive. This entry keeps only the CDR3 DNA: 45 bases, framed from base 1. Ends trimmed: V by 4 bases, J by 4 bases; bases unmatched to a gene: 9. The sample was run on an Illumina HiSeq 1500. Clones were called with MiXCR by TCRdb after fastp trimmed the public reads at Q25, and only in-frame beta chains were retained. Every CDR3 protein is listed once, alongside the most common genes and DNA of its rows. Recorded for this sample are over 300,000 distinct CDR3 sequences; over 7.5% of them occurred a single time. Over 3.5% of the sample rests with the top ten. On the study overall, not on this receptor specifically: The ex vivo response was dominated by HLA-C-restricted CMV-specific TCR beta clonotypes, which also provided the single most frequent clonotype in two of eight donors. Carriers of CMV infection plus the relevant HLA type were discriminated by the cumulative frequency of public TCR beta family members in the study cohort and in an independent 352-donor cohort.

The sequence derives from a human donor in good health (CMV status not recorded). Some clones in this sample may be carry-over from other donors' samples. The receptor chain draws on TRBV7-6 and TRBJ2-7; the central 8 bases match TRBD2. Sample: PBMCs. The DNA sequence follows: TGTGCCAGCAGCTATTCGGGAGGGCCGGGATACGAGCAGTACTTC. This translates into CASSYSGGPGYEQYF.